This TCR beta chain derives from a study of blood T cell repertoires in COVID-19. Study-wide background: Acute and convalescent COVID-19 specimens originated in the United States, Italy and Spain. T cells, B-cell-depleted T cells, or PBMCs supplied cDNA or gDNA.

Authors' analysis steps: Reference gene primer amplification gave estimated nucleated cell counts. Measured with immunoSEQ multiplex PCR; TCRdb has only the in-frame clones, and not every one. V and J calls and clone size come straight from that table; D and trimming were deduced from the DNA. The sample holds 250,000 to 350,000 clones, about 91% seen once. Per the germline V gene, CDR1 is SNHLY and CDR2 is FYNNEI. V was trimmed by 5 bases and J by 5 bases, leaving 13 bases between them. CDR3 length: 14 residues. V usage is TRBV2 and J usage is TRBJ2-1; D may be TRBD1 (6 bases). What was sequenced was peripheral blood. This TCR derives from a woman aged 55-75 years with acute or convalescent COVID-19. For the CDR3, the DNA is TGTGCCAGCAGTCTCCGGGACAAGAACAATGAGCAGTTCTTC. Its translation: CASSLRDKNNEQFF.